Listed here is a single T cell receptor beta chain. Sequenced by immunoSEQ multiplex PCR; TCRdb stores in-frame clones only, minus some. The table includes fewer than 700,000 clones, roughly 89% detected once. This sample is drawn from a study of blood T cell repertoires in COVID-19. The overall study: Acute-phase and convalescent COVID-19 samples originated in the United States, Italy and Spain.

This CDR3 has 14 residues. The germline V gene has CDR1 MNHNS and CDR2 SASEGT. Between the trimmed V and J ends, which lost 2 bases and 2 bases, there was a span of 10 bases. This rearrangement joins TRBV6-1 to TRBJ2-7, with D hard to call. The TCR comes from a woman between 50 and 59 years old with COVID-19, enrolled during active disease. Sequenced sample: peripheral blood. DNA of the CDR3: TGTGCCAGCAGTGAAATGAAGAGTCCCTACGAGCAGTACTTC. It yields the protein CASSEMKSPYEQYF.